Each of the 16 T cell receptor beta chains below was sequenced from the same sample in a study of monozygotic twins with inflammatory bowel disease. One entry per CDR3 protein, without DNA, is what TCRdb gives after re-calling the 5' RACE reads. This table lists some 99,000 distinct CDR3 sequences. The specimen sequenced was blood. The receptors originated from a human donor with ulcerative colitis or Crohn's disease, or a healthy co-twin of an affected twin (not recorded which).

The chain combines TRBV30 with TRBJ2-6. The CDR3 has 16 residues. Germline assignment: CDR1 GTSNPN and CDR2 SVGIG (reference sequence). CDR3 loop: CAWSTLGLIGANVLTF.

The J gene is TRBJ1-5, the V gene TRBV12-3 or TRBV12-4; without DNA, the TCRdb call of TRBD1 cannot be checked. The CDR3 loop spans 15 amino acids. CDR3 residues: CASSPMGQSNQPQHF.

The chain is built from TRBV15 and TRBJ2-1; the TCRdb call, TRBD1, lacks DNA for checking. The CDR3 is 14 amino acids. Germline V CDR1 and CDR2: LNHNV, YYDKDF (reference sequence). The CDR3 is CATSGGLAPREQFF.

V gene TRBV28 combines with J gene TRBJ2-7; TCRdb indicates TRBD1, and absent DNA this call remains unverified. The CDR3 runs to 11 residues. Germline V gene data show CDR1 as MDHEN and CDR2 as SYDVKM. Here the CDR3 reads CAARDSSRRYF.

The chain recombines TRBV6-1 with TRBJ1-1; TCRdb reports TRBD1, a call that lacks DNA to check it against. The CDR3 loop spans 13 amino acids. Per germline, CDR1 MNHNS and CDR2 SASEGT. The CDR3: CASSDVPNTEAFF.

The rearrangement links TRBV7-2 to TRBJ2-7; the D call from TCRdb, TRBD2, cannot be confirmed without DNA. Looked up from germline, CDR1 is SGHTA and CDR2 is FQGNSA. This CDR3 is 14 amino acids long. The CDR3 here is CASSPNREAYEQYF. Looking up the rest from reference TRBV7-2 and TRBJ2-7 gives the full variable domain: GAGVSQSPSNKVTEKGKDVELRCDPISGHTALYWYRQSLGQGLEFLIYFQGNSAPDKSGLPSDRFSAERTGGSVSTLTIQRTQQEDSAVYLCASSPNREAYEQYFGPGTRLTVT.

This chain uses TRBV3-1 with TRBJ2-1; there is no DNA to check the TCRdb D call of TRBD2. This CDR3 contains 17 residues. Germline V gives CDR1 LGHDT, CDR2 YNNKEL (reference sequence). CDR3 loop: CASSPVSSGSTYNEQFF.

This CDR3 is CSARVAQGMGEAFF. The V and J genes are TRBV20-1 and TRBJ1-1; TCRdb's assignment of TRBD1 cannot be checked, as there is no DNA. The CDR3 is 14 amino acids. The germline CDR1 and CDR2 sequences are DFQATT and SNEGSKA (reference sequence).

The rearrangement links TRBV13 to TRBJ2-5; lacking DNA, the TRBD1 call made by TCRdb goes unchecked. CDR1 is PRHDT and CDR2 is FYEKMQ in the germline V gene (reference sequence). This CDR3 is 13 amino acids long. The CDR3 loop reads CASSLDGGKTQYF.

The chain employs TRBV7-6 and TRBJ2-7; without DNA, the TCRdb call of TRBD1 cannot be checked. The CDR3 consists of 15 residues. Germline CDR1 SGHVS, CDR2 FNYEAQ. CDR3 in amino acids: CASSLVSQGASEQYF.

This chain connects TRBV28 to TRBJ2-3; lacking DNA, the TRBD1 call made by TCRdb goes unchecked. Germline V gene data show CDR1 as MDHEN and CDR2 as SYDVKM. The CDR3 has 14 amino acids. CDR3 region: CASSPTGRTDTQYF.

The chain carries TRBV20-1 and TRBJ2-5; TCRdb returns TRBD2, unconfirmable since there is no DNA. The CDR3 length is 15 residues. Germline assignment: CDR1 DFQATT and CDR2 SNEGSKA (reference sequence). The CDR3 loop reads CSAGQDSGGAETQYF.

This chain connects TRBV28 to TRBJ2-3. From germline, CDR1 is MDHEN and CDR2 SYDVKM. This CDR3 has 14 residues. CDR3 residues: CASSLGLYTDTQYF.

The J gene is TRBJ1-6, the V gene TRBV11-2; TCRdb calls TRBD1, which cannot be checked without DNA. CDR3 size: 15 residues. Germline CDR1 is SGHAT and CDR2 is FQNNGV. The CDR3: CASSSNNAPGVALHF.

This chain connects TRBV4-1 to TRBJ2-3; the D gene TCRdb calls, TRBD2, cannot be checked with no DNA. The germline gives CDR1 MGHRA, CDR2 YSYEKL. The CDR3 extends over 18 amino acids. The CDR3 sequence is CASSQDRSDSGRRYTQYF.

The chain joins TRBV2 to TRBJ2-5; TCRdb's D call of TRBD2 is untestable without DNA. The germline V gene encodes CDR1 SNHLY and CDR2 FYNNEI. This CDR3 is 15 amino acids long. This CDR3 is CASGGGIAGGQTQYF.